Listed here is a single T cell receptor beta chain. The target antigen is unknown. These data come from a study of T cells after posttransplantation cyclophosphamide. Regarding the study as a whole: Donor CD8+ memory clones often dominated recipient blood repertoires at later times. Skin or GI-infiltrating T cells shared few TRB sequences with blood.

TCRdb's copy holds only in-frame clones and misses some; the assay was immunoSEQ multiplex PCR. Of fewer than 45,000 clones detected, around four fifths appear once; the ten largest clones hold about 8%. The CDR3 totals 14 residues. CDR1 and CDR2 from the germline V gene are SGHRS and YFSETQ. The junction had 7 bases not matched to a gene; V was cut back by 7 bases and J by 5 bases. Treatment was busulfan-fludarabine conditioning, a marrow graft, and cyclophosphamide on days +3 and +4. This clonotype originated in a female patient between 35 and 55 years old who received an allogeneic stem cell transplant from a related donor, was CMV-positive, and had no GVHD. Some T cells may trace back to the graft donor. Sequences were derived from CD4+ T cells sorted from blood, sampled around 2,000 days after a stem cell transplant with posttransplant cyclophosphamide. The V and J genes are TRBV5-1 and TRBJ2-1; 9 nucleotides match TRBD2. CDR3 sequence reads: CASSGASGDNEQFF. Written as DNA, the CDR3 is TGCGCCAGCTCGGGTGCTAGCGGGGACAATGAGCAGTTCTTC.